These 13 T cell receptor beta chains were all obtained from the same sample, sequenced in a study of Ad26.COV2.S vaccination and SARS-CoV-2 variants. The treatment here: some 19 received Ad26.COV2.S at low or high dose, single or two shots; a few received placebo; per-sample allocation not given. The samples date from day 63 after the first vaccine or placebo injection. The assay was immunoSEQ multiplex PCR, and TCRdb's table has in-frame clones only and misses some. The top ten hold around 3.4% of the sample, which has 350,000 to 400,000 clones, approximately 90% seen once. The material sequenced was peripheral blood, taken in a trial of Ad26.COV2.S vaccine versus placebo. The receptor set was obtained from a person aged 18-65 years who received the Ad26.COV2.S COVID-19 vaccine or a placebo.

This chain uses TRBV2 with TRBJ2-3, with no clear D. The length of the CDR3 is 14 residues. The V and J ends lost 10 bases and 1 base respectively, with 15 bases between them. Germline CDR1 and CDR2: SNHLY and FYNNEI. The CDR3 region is CATQGISGTDTQYF. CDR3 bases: TGTGCCACCCAAGGGATCAGCGGCACAGATACGCAGTATTTT.

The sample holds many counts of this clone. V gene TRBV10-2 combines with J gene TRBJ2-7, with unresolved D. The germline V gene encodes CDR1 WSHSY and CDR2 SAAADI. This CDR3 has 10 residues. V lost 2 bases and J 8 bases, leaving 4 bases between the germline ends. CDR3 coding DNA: TGCGCCAGCAGTGAGGTACAGCAGTACTTC. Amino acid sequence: CASSEVQQYF.

This CDR3 reads CASSLVVGTAFF. CDR3 nucleotide sequence: TGTGCCAGCAGCTTAGTCGTGGGGACGGCTTTCTTT. The chain couples TRBV7-2 to TRBJ1-1; D may be TRBD1 (5 bases). The V gene lost 1 base and the J gene lost 11 bases, with 11 bases spanning the gap. This CDR3 has 12 residues. Germline V gene sequence: CDR1 SGHTA, CDR2 FQGNSA.

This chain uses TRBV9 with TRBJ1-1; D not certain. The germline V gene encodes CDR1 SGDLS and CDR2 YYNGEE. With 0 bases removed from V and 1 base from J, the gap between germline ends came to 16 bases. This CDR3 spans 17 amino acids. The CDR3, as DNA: TGTGCCAGCAGCGTAGGCCAGGAGGCGCCAAAGAACACTGAAGCTTTCTTT. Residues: CASSVGQEAPKNTEAFF.

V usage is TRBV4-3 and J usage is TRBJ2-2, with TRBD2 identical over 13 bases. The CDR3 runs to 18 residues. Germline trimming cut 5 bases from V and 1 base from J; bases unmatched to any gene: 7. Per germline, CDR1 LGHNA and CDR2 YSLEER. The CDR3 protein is CASSSSTSGGRNTGELFF. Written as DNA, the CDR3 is TGCGCCAGCAGCTCTTCGACTAGCGGGGGGAGGAACACCGGGGAGCTGTTTTTT.

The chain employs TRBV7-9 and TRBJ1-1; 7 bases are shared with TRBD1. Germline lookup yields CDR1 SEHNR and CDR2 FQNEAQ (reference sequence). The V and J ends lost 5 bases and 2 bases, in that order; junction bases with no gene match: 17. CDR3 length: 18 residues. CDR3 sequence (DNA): TGTGCCAGCAGCCTTAACACAGGGGTAGTAGGCTCCAACACTGAAGCTTTCTTT. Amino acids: CASSLNTGVVGSNTEAFF.

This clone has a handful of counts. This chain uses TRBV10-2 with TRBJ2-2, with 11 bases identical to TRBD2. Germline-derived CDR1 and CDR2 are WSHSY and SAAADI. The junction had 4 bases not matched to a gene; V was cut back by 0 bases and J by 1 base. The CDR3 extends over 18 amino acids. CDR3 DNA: TGCGCCAGCAGTGAGTCTTGGGGACTAGCGGAGAACACCGGGGAGCTGTTTTTT. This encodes CASSESWGLAENTGELFF.

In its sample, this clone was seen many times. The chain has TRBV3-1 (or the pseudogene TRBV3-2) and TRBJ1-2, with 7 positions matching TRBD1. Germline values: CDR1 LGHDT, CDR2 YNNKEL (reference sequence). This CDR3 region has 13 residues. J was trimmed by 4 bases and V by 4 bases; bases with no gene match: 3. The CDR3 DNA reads TGTGCCAGCAGCCCCGGGACAGTCTATGGCTACACCTTC. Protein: CASSPGTVYGYTF.

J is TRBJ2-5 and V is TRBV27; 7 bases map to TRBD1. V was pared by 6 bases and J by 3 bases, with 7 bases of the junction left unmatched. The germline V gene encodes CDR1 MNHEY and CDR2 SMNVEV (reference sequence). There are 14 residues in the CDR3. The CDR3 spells CASRSYRGEETQYF. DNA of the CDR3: TGTGCCAGCAGGTCGTACAGGGGAGAAGAGACCCAGTACTTC.

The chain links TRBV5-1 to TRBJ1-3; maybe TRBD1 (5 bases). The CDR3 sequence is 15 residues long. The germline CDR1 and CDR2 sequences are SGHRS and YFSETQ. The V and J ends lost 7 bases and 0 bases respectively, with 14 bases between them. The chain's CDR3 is CASSPEGSSGNTIYF. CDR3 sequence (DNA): TGCGCCAGCTCCCCGGAGGGGAGCTCTGGAAACACCATATATTTT.

CDR3 residues: CASSLDRQGNTIYF. In DNA form, the CDR3 reads TGTGCCAGCAGCTTAGACCGACAGGGAAACACCATATATTTT. This chain uses TRBV11-2 with TRBJ1-3, with D maybe TRBD1 (5 bases). The germline V gene encodes CDR1 SGHAT and CDR2 FQNNGV. There are 14 residues in the CDR3. V lost 0 bases, J lost 4 bases, and 7 bases lay in between.

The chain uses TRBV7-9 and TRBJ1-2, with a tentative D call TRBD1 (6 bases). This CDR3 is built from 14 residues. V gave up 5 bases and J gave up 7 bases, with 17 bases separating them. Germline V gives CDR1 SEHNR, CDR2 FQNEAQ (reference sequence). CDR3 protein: CASSPGGLSRGYTF. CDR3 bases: TGTGCCAGCAGCCCCGGGGGGCTCTCTCGTGGCTACACCTTC.

CDR3 nucleotides: TGCGCCAGCAGTGGCAGGACAGGGGCCTACGAGCAGTACTTC. Its translation: CASSGRTGAYEQYF. The chain has TRBV10-2 and TRBJ2-7; TRBD1 agrees at 9 bases. With V trimmed by 4 bases and J by 2 bases, 3 bases remained unmatched. CDR1 and CDR2 from the germline V gene are WSHSY and SAAADI. The CDR3 is 14 residues long.